This T cell receptor (beta chain) was sequenced for a study of OX40 agonist ivuxolimab in advanced cancers. Background on the study: Patients received ivuxolimab, an intravenous treatment, every 2 weeks at 0.01 to 10 mg/kg. Three individuals attained partial responses, comprising one hepatocellular carcinoma case and two cutaneous melanoma cases. Findings and caveats of the study: Compared with CD4+, CD8+ T cells on average had more expanded clones. The CD4+ and CD8+ T cells in the blood had expanded clonally by week 6 at 0.1 to 3.0 mg/kg.

For this clone: Its antigen is not known.

Clones were read by immunoSEQ multiplex PCR, and TCRdb kept only the in-frame ones, dropping some. The data contain about 79,000 clones, about 94% of them singletons. The CDR3 is 12 amino acids. Looked up from germline, CDR1 is LNHDA and CDR2 is SQIVND (reference sequence). Trimming took off 7 bases at V and 7 bases at J, with 11 bases between the two ends. The TCR originated in an adult with an advanced solid tumor such as melanoma, head and neck, liver or kidney cancer. This specimen was CD4+ or CD8+ T cells sorted from blood, taken in a trial of the OX40 agonist ivuxolimab. The chain recombines TRBV19 with TRBJ2-1; D is unclear. The CDR3 reads CASKQGVNEQFF. In DNA, the CDR3 is TGTGCCAGTAAACAAGGTGTGAATGAGCAGTTCTTC.